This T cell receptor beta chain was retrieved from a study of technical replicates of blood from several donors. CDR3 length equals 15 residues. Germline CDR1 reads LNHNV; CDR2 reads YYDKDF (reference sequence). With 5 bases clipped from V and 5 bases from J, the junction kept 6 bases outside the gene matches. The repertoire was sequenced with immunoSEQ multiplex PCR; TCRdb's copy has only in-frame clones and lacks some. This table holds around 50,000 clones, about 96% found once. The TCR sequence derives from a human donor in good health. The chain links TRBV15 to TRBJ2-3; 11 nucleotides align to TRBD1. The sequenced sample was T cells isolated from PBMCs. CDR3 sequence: CATSRGQGALDTQYF. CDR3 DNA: TGTGCCACCAGCCGAGGACAGGGGGCCTTAGATACGCAGTATTTT. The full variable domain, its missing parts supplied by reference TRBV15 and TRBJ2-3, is DAMVIQNPRYQVTQFGKPVTLSCSQTLNHNVMYWYQQKSSQAPKLLFHYYDKDFNNEADTPDNFQSRRPNTSFCFLDIRSPGLGDTAMYLCATSRGQGALDTQYFGPGTRLTVL.